This TCR beta chain was documented in a study of vaccination effects on CD4 cells after COVID-19. Study-wide results and caveats: Early post-infection timepoints were absent, and convalescent patients were few.

The table came from immunoSEQ multiplex PCR; TCRdb's copy has only in-frame clones and leaves some out. Counted here are about 79,000 clones, approximately 81% occurring once; the ten biggest clones make up under 2%. The CDR3 runs to 14 residues. CDR1 LNHDA and CDR2 SQIVND come from the germline V gene (reference sequence). Between the trimmed V and J ends, which lost 5 bases and 0 bases, there was a span of 8 bases. As for this clone: Its antigen is still unknown.

In the ViraFEST assay, antigen-specific CD4+ clonotypes were identified by expansion after peptide-pool stimulation. Cells that had been cultured for 10 days were the source of isolated CD4+ T cells. A half-medium replacement with IL-2 medium was carried out on days 3 and 7. Sequenced here: CD4+ T cells from PBMCs cultured with HCoV-229E spike peptides, sampled before COVID-19 vaccination. The sequence was obtained from a human donor who received a COVID-19 vaccine. This chain uses TRBV19 with TRBJ2-1; D call uncertain. CDR3 in DNA: TGTGCCAGTAGTGTTCAAAGCTCCTACAATGAGCAGTTCTTC. Translation gives CASSVQSSYNEQFF.